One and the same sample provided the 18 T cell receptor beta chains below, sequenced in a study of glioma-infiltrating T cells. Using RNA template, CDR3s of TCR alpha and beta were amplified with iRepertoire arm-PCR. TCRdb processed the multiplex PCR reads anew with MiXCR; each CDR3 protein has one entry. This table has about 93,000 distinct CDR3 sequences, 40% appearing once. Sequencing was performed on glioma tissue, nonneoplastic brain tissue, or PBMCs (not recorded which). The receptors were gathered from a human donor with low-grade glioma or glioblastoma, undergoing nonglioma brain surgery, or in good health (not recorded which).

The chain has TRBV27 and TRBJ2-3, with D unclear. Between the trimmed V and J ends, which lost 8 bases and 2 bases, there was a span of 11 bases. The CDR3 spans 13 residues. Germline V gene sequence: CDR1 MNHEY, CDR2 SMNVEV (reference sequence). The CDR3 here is CASGWRDTDTQYF. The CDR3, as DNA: TGTGCCAGCGGATGGAGAGACACAGATACGCAGTATTTT.

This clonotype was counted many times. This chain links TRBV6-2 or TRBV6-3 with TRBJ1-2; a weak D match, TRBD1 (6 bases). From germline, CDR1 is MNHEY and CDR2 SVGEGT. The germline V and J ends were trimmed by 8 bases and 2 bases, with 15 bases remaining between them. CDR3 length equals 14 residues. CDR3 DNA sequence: TGTGCCAGCGCCCAGGGGAGTAGGAACTATGGCTACACCTTC. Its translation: CASAQGSRNYGYTF.

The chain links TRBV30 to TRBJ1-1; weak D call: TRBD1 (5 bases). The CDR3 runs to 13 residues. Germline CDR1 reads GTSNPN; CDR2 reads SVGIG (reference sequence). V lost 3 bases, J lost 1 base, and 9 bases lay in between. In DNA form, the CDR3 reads TGTGCCTGGAGCGGACAATCGAACACTGAAGCTTTCTTT. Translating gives CAWSGQSNTEAFF.

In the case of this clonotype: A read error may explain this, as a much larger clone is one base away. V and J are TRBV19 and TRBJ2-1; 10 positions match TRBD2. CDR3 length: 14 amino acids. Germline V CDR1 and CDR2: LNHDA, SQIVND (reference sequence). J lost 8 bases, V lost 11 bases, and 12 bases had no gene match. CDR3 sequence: CAAISGRGFYEQFF. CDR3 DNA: TGTGCCGCAATCAGCGGGAGGGGTTTCTATGAGCAGTTCTTC.

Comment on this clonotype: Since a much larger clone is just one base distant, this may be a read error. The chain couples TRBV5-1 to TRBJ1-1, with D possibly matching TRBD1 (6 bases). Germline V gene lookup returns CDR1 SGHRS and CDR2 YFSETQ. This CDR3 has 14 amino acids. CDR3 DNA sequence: TGCGCCAGCATAACAGGGCGGGGGAACATTGAAGCTTTCTTT. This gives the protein CASITGRGNIEAFF.

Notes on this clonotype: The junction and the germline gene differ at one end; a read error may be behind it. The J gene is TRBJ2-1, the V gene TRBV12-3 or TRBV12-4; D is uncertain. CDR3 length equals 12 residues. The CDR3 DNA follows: TGTGCCAGTCGATTTGGTCCGGATGAACAGTTCTTC. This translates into CASRFGPDEQFF.

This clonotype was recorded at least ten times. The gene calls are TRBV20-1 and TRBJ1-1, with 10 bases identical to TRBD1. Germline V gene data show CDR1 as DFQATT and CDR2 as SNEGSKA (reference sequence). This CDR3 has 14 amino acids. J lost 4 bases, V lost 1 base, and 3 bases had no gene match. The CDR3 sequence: CSARAGQGGTEAFF. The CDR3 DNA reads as TGCAGTGCTAGAGCTGGACAGGGGGGCACTGAAGCTTTCTTT.

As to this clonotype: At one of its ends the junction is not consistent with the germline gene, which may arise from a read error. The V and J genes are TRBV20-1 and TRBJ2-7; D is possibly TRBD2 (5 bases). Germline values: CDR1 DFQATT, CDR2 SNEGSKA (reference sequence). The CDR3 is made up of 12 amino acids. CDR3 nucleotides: TGCAGTGCGCTGGAGGCCCTGAGCGAGCAGCGCTTC. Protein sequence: CSALEALSEQRF.

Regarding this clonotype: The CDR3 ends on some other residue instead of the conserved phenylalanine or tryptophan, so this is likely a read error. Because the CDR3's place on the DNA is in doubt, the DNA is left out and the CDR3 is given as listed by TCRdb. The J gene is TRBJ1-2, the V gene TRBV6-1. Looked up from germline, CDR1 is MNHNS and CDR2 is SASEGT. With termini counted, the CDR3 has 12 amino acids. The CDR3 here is CARRGPGSGHTL.

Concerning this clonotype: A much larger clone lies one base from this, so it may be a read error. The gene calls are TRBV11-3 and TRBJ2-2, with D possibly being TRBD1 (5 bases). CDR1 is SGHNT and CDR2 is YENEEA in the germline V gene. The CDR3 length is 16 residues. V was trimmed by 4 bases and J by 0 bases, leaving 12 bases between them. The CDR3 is CASSSGRASNTGELFF. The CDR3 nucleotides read TGTGCCAGCAGCTCGGGCAGGGCATCGAACACCGGGGAGCTGTTTTTT. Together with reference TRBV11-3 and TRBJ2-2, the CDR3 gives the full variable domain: EAGVVQSPRYKIIEKKQPVAFWCNPISGHNTLYWYLQNLGQGPELLIRYENEEAVDDSQLPKDRFSAERLKGVDSTLKIQPAELGDSAVYLCASSSGRASNTGELFFGEGSRLTVL.

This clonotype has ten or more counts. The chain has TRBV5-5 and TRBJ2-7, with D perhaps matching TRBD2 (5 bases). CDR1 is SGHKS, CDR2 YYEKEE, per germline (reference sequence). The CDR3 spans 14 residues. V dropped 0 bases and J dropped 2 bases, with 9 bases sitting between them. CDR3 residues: CASSLEVGAYEQYF. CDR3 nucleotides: TGTGCCAGCAGCTTGGAGGTCGGGGCCTACGAGCAGTACTTC.

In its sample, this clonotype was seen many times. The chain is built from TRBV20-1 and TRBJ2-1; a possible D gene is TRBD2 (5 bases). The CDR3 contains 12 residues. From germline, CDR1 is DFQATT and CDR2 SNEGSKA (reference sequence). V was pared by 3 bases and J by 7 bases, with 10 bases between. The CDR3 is CSARELGNEQFF. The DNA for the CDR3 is TGCAGTGCTAGGGAACTAGGGAATGAGCAGTTCTTC.

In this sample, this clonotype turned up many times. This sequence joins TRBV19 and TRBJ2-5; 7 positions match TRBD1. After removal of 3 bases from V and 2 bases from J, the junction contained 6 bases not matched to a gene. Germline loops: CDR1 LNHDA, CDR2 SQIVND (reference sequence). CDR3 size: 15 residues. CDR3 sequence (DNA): TGTGCCAGTAGTATCTCCCCGGGACAGCAAGAGACCCAGTACTTC. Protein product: CASSISPGQQETQYF.

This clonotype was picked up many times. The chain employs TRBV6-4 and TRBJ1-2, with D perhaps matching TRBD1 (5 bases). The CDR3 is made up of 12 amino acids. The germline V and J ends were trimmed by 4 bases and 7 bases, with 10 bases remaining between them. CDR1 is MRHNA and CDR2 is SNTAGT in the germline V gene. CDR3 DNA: TGTGCCAGCAGTGCAGGGAGAAGTGGCTACACCTTC. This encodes CASSAGRSGYTF.

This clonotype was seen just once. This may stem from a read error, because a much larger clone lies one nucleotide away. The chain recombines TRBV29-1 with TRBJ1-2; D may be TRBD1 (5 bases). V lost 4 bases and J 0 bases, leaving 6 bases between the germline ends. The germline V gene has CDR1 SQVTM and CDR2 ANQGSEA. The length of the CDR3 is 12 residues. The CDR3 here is CSVATANYGYTF. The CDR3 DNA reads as TGCAGCGTTGCGACAGCTAACTATGGCTACACCTTC.

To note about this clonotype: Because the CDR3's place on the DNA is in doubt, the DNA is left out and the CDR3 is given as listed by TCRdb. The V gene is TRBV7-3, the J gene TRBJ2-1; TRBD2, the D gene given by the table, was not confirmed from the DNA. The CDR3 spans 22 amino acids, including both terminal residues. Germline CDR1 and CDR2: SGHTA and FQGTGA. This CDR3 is CASSFYICSAEDSGAGVNEQFF.

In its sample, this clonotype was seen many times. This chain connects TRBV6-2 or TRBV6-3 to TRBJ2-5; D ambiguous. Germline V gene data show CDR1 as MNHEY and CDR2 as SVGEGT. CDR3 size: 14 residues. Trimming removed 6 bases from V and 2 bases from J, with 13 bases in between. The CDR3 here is CASRTLRRQETQYF. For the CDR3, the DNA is TGTGCCAGCAGGACACTAAGGCGGCAAGAGACCCAGTACTTC.

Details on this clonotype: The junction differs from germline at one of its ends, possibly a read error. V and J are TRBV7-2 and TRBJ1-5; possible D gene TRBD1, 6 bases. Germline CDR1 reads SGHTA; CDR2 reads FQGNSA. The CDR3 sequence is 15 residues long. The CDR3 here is CSSSLGDRTYQPQHF. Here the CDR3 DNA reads TGTTCCAGTAGCTTAGGAGACAGGACTTATCAGCCCCAGCATTTT. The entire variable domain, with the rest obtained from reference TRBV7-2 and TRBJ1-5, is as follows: GAGVSQSPSNKVTEKGKDVELRCDPISGHTALYWYRQSLGQGLEFLIYFQGNSAPDKSGLPSDRFSAERTGGSVSTLTIQRTQQEDSAVYLCSSSLGDRTYQPQHFGDGTRLSIL.